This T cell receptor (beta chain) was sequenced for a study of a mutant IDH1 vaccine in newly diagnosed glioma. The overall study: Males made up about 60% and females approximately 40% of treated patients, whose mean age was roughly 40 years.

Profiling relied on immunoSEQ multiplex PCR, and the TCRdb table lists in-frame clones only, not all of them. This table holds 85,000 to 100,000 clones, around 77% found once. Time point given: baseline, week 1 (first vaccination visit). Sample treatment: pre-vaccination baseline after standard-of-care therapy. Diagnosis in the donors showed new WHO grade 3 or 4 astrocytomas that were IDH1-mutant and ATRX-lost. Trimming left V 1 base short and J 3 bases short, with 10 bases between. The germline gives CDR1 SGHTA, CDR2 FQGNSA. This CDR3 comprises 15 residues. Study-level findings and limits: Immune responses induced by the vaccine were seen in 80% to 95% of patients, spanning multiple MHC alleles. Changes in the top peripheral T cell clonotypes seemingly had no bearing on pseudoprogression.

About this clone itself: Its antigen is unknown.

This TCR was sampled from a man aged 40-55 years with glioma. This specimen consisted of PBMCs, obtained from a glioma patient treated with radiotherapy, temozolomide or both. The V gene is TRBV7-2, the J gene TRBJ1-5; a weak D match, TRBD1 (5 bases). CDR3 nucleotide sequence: TGTGCCAGCAGCTTAGATTTGGGGGACAATCAGCCCCAGCATTTT. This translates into CASSLDLGDNQPQHF.